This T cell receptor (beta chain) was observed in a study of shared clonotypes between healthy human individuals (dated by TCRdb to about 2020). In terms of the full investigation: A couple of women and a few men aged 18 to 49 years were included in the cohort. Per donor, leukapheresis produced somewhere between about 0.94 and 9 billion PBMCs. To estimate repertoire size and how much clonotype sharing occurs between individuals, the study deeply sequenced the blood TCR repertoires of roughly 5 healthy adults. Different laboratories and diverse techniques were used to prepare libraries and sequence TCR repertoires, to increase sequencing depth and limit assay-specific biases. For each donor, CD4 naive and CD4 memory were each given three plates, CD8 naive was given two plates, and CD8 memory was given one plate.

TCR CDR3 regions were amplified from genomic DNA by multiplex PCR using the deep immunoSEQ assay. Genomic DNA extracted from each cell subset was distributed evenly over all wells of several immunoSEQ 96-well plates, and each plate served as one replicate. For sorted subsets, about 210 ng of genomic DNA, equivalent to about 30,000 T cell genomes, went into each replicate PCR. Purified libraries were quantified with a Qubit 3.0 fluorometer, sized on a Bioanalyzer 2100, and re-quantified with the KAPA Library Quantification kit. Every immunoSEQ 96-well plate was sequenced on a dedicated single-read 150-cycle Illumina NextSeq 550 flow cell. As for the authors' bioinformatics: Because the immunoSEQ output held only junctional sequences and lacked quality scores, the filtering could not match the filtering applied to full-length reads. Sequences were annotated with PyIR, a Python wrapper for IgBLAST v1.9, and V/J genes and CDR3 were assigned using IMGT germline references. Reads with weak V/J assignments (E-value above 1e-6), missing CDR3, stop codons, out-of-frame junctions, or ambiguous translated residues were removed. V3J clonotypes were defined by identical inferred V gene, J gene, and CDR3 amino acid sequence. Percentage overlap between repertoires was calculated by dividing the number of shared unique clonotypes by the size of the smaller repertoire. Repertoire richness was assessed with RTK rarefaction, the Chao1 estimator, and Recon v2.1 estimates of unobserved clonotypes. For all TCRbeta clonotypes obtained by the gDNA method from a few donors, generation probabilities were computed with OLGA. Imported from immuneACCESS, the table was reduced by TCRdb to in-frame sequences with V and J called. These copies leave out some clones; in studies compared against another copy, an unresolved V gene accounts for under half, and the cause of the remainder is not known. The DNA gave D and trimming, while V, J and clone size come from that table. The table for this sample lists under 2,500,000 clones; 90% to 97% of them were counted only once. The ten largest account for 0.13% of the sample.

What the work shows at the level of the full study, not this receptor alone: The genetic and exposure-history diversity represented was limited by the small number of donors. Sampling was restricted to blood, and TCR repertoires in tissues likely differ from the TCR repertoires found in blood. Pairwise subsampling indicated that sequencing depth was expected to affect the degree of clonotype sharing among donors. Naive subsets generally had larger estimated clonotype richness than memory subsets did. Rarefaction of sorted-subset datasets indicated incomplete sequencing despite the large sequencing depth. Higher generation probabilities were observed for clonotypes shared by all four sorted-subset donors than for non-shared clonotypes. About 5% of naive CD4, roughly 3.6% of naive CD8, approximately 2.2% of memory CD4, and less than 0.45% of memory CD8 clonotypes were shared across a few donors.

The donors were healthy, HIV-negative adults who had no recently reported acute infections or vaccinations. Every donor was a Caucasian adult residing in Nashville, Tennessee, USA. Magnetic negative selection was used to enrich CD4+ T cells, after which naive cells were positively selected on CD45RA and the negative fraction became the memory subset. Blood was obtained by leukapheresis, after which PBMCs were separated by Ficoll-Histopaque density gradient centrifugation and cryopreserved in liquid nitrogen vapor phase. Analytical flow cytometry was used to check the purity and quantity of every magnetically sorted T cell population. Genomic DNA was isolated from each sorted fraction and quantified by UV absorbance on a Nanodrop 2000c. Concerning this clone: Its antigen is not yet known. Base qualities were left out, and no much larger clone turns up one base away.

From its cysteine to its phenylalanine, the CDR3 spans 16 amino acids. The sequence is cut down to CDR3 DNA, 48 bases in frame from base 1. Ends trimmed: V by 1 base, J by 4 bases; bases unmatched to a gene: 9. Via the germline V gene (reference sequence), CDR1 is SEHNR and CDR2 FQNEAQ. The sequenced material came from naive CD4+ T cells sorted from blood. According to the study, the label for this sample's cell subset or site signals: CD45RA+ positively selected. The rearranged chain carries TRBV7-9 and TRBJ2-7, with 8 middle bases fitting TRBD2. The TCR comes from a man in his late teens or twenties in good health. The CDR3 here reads CASSLGWRGDTYEQYF. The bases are TGTGCCAGCAGCTTAGGGTGGCGGGGGGACACATACGAGCAGTACTTC.